These T cell receptor beta chains were read from a single sample in a study of T cell repertoires in cytomegalovirus infection. TCRdb independently ran MiXCR on the reads; one entry per CDR3 protein. This sample has about 470,000 distinct CDR3 sequences, with about 44% found just once. These TCRs' antigens remain unknown. The sequenced sample was cultured PBMCs, obtained from culture after CMV antigen stimulation. Every receptor here comes from a human donor in good health (CMV status not recorded). Some clones in this sample may be carry-over from other donors' samples. CDR3s include the opening cysteine and the closing phenylalanine or tryptophan. A D gene is named only where the DNA matches it firmly. A row's size may be missing; if present it is once, few, many or a size class.

D gene,clone size,J gene,V gene,CDR3 protein,CDR3 DNA
TRBD2,.,TRBJ2-2,TRBV12-3/TRBV12-4,CASSRPGAGGLTGELFF,TGTGCCAGCAGCCGCCCGGGGGCGGGAGGTCTCACCGGGGAGCTGTTTTTT
TRBD1,.,TRBJ2-1,TRBV10-3,CAIGNRGYNEQFF,TGTGCCATTGGGAACAGGGGCTACAATGAGCAGTTCTTC
.,few,TRBJ2-7,TRBV7-2,CASSPYQAYEQYF,TGTGCCAGCAGCCCATATCAGGCCTACGAGCAGTACTTC
.,.,TRBJ1-5,TRBV20-1,CSASGVGGDNQPQHF,TGCAGTGCTAGCGGTGTAGGGGGAGACAATCAGCCCCAGCATTTT
TRBD1,.,TRBJ2-5,TRBV11-1,CASSHPRDRGLLADETQYF,TGTGCCAGCAGCCACCCCCGGGACAGGGGCCTACTAGCTGACGAGACCCAGTACTTC
.,.,TRBJ2-7,TRBV11-2,CASTPVRGLYEQYF,TGTGCCAGCACCCCGGTCCGGGGACTCTACGAGCAGTACTTC
TRBD2,.,TRBJ2-5,TRBV5-6,CASSNPGLAYQETQYF,TGTGCCAGCAGCAACCCGGGACTAGCGTACCAAGAGACCCAGTACTTC
TRBD1,.,TRBJ2-7,TRBV28,CASSSPGTGGSYEQYF,TGTGCCAGCAGTTCACCCGGGACAGGGGGCTCCTACGAGCAGTACTTC
.,few,TRBJ1-2,TRBV7-9,CASSPTDRWGYTF,TGTGCCAGCAGCCCCACGGACCGCTGGGGCTACACCTTC
.,.,TRBJ2-5,TRBV18,CASSPKGVPQETQYF,TGTGCCAGCTCACCAAAGGGGGTGCCCCAAGAGACCCAGTACTTC
TRBD1,.,TRBJ2-7,TRBV6-6,CASSYGQGGWWEQYF,TGTGCCAGCAGTTATGGACAGGGTGGTTGGTGGGAGCAGTACTTC
.,.,TRBJ1-1,TRBV6-6,CASRSGTLNTEAFF,TGTGCCAGCAGGTCCGGGACGCTCAACACTGAAGCTTTCTTT
TRBD2,few,TRBJ2-1,TRBV19,CASSMRHWREPYNEQFF,TGTGCCAGTAGTATGAGGCATTGGCGGGAGCCCTACAATGAGCAGTTCTTC
.,few,TRBJ2-7,TRBV19,CASSIVGAREQYF,TGTGCCAGTAGTATTGTAGGGGCGCGAGAGCAGTACTTC
.,.,TRBJ2-3,TRBV20-1,CSAREGGTITDTQYF,TGCAGTGCTAGAGAAGGGGGGACTATCACAGATACGCAGTATTTT
TRBD2,.,TRBJ2-5,TRBV5-4,CASSPGTSVRGETQYF,TGTGCCAGCAGCCCGGGGACTAGCGTTAGGGGTGAGACCCAGTACTTC
.,.,TRBJ2-1,TRBV14,CASSPLLGSSYNEQFF,TGTGCCAGCAGCCCCTTGTTGGGAAGCTCCTACAATGAGCAGTTCTTC
TRBD2,.,TRBJ2-5,TRBV7-6,CASSPFGLAGQETQYF,TGTGCCAGCAGCCCCTTCGGACTAGCGGGCCAAGAGACCCAGTACTTC
.,.,TRBJ2-1,TRBV14,CASSRDTSLPNEQFF,TGTGCCAGCAGCCGGGACACCAGCCTGCCTAATGAGCAGTTCTTC
.,.,TRBJ1-4,TRBV7-2,CASSLAGSQGEKLFF,TGTGCCAGCAGCTTAGCCGGCAGTCAGGGCGAAAAACTGTTTTTT
.,few,TRBJ2-3,TRBV28,CASRVAGDTQYF,TGTGCCAGCAGGGTAGCTGGAGATACGCAGTATTTT
.,.,TRBJ2-1,TRBV12-3/TRBV12-4,CASSLVVDEQFF,TGTGCCAGCAGTTTAGTTGTGGATGAGCAGTTCTTC
.,few,TRBJ2-1,TRBV7-2,CASSPRRQASYNEQFF,TGTGCCAGCAGCCCCCGTCGACAGGCCTCCTACAATGAGCAGTTCTTC
TRBD1,.,TRBJ2-1,TRBV29-1,CSVEEFRTGAVNEQFF,TGCAGCGTTGAAGAGTTTAGGACAGGGGCCGTCAATGAGCAGTTCTTC
TRBD2,.,TRBJ2-1,TRBV15,CATSRDPGGTSGREQFF,TGTGCCACCAGCAGAGATCCCGGGGGGACTAGCGGGAGGGAGCAGTTCTTC
.,few,TRBJ2-1,TRBV7-2,CASSLVATSSYNEQFF,TGTGCCAGCAGCTTAGTAGCTACGAGCTCCTACAATGAGCAGTTCTTC
.,few,TRBJ2-1,TRBV14,CASSGGYNEQFF,TGTGCCAGCTCTGGGGGGTACAATGAGCAGTTCTTC
.,.,TRBJ2-5,TRBV20-1,CSASRSGLEQETQYF,TGCAGTGCTAGCCGCTCGGGGCTGGAGCAAGAGACCCAGTACTTC
TRBD1,few,TRBJ2-2,TRBV12-3/TRBV12-4,CASSKRQGLGTGELFF,TGTGCCAGCAGTAAACGACAGGGATTAGGCACCGGGGAGCTGTTTTTT
.,many,TRBJ1-2,TRBV7-8,CASSPRLGVRDAYGYTF,TGTGCCAGCAGCCCAAGACTAGGAGTCCGGGACGCCTATGGCTACACCTTC
TRBD2,.,TRBJ2-7,TRBV15,CATSRELAGAYEQYF,TGTGCCACCAGCAGAGAACTAGCGGGAGCATACGAGCAGTACTTC
TRBD2,.,TRBJ2-7,TRBV25-1,CASSKVGREVHEQYF,TGTGCCAGCAGTAAGGTCGGGAGGGAGGTGCACGAGCAGTACTTC
.,.,TRBJ2-5,TRBV6-1,CASSYGRLIGTQYF,TGTGCCAGCAGTTACGGCCGGCTAATAGGGACCCAGTACTTC
.,.,TRBJ1-3,TRBV30,CAYQAYGNTIYF,TGTGCCTACCAGGCTTACGGAAACACCATATATTTT
TRBD1,.,TRBJ2-7,TRBV12-3/TRBV12-4,CASRGQAQTCF,TGTGCCAGCAGGGGACAGGCCCAAACCTGCTTC
.,.,TRBJ2-5,TRBV7-2,CASSPSEARAQYF,TGTGCCAGCAGCCCCTCCGAAGCGCGGGCCCAGTACTTC
TRBD2,few,TRBJ2-7,TRBV7-2,CASSHTSATYEQYF,TGTGCCAGCAGCCACACTAGCGCCACCTACGAGCAGTACTTC
TRBD2,.,TRBJ2-7,TRBV6-1,CASRRLAGALSYEQYF,TGTGCCAGCAGGCGCCTAGCGGGAGCTCTCTCCTACGAGCAGTACTTC
.,few,TRBJ2-7,TRBV28,CASSPGGQAYEQYF,TGTGCCAGCAGTCCGGGGGGACAGGCCTACGAGCAGTACTTC
.,few,TRBJ1-3,TRBV4-1,CASSQVAATTSGNTIYF,TGCGCCAGCAGCCAAGTTGCAGCGACGACCTCTGGAAACACCATATATTTT
.,.,TRBJ2-1,TRBV3-1,CASSEGILMWGGEQFF,TGTGCCAGCAGTGAGGGAATTCTGATGTGGGGTGGTGAGCAGTTCTTC
.,.,TRBJ1-6,TRBV6-1,CASIPEQRQINSPLHF,TGTGCCAGCATTCCGGAACAGAGACAGATTAATTCACCCCTCCACTTT
.,few,TRBJ1-6,TRBV19,CASKEAALYNSPLHF,TGTGCCAGTAAAGAGGCGGCCTTGTATAATTCACCCCTCCACTTT
.,.,TRBJ2-7,TRBV5-1,CASSLGTPRFYEQYF,TGCGCCAGCAGCTTGGGCACACCCAGATTCTACGAGCAGTACTTC
TRBD2,.,TRBJ2-1,TRBV20-1,CSARTSGGPRCVF,TGCAGTGCTAGGACTAGCGGGGGGCCCCGCTGTGTCTTC
TRBD2,few,TRBJ2-1,TRBV19,CASSIATSGNEQFF,TGTGCCAGTAGTATAGCAACTAGCGGCAATGAGCAGTTCTTC
.,few,TRBJ2-1,TRBV12-3/TRBV12-4,CASIVRDEQFF,TGTGCCAGCATAGTCCGGGATGAGCAGTTCTTC
.,once,TRBJ2-5,TRBV25-1,CASSGLMYQETQYF,TGTGCCAGCAGTGGTCTTATGTACCAAGAGACCCAGTACTTC
TRBD1,few,TRBJ1-2,TRBV6-6,CASSYSGGDGYTF,TGTGCCAGCAGTTACTCAGGGGGCGATGGCTACACCTTC
.,few,TRBJ2-7,TRBV7-2,CASSPTLQVYEQYF,TGTGCCAGCAGCCCCACTTTACAGGTTTACGAGCAGTACTTC
.,.,TRBJ2-7,TRBV2,CASSLLNYEQYF,TGTGCCAGCAGTTTACTAAACTACGAGCAGTACTTC
.,few,TRBJ2-5,TRBV11-2,CASSYQPTGTQETQYF,TGTGCCAGCAGCTACCAACCGACAGGGACTCAAGAGACCCAGTACTTC
.,.,TRBJ1-1,TRBV20-1,CSALDGDTEAFF,TGCAGTGCCCTGGACGGGGACACTGAAGCTTTCTTT
.,.,TRBJ1-5,TRBV7-2,CASSLSLRKPQHF,TGTGCCAGCAGCTTAAGTTTAAGGAAGCCCCAGCATTTT
.,few,TRBJ2-7,TRBV18,CASSPRQASYEQYF,TGTGCCAGCTCACCTCGACAGGCCTCCTACGAGCAGTACTTC
.,.,TRBJ1-2,TRBV6-1,CASSEPPSGYTF,TGTGCCAGCAGTGAACCCCCCTCTGGCTACACCTTC
TRBD1,.,TRBJ1-1,TRBV7-6,CASSHPGGTGWTEAFF,TGTGCCAGCAGCCACCCTGGAGGGACAGGGTGGACTGAAGCTTTCTTT
.,.,TRBJ1-2,TRBV7-2,CASSSPEGNYGYTF,TGTGCCAGCAGCTCCCCGGAAGGCAACTATGGCTACACCTTC
.,few,TRBJ2-5,TRBV6-2/TRBV6-3,CASAKRSQETQYF,TGTGCCAGCGCCAAGCGGAGCCAAGAGACCCAGTACTTC
.,.,TRBJ1-1,TRBV2,CATEREYTEAFF,TGTGCCACCGAGAGGGAGTACACTGAAGCTTTCTTT